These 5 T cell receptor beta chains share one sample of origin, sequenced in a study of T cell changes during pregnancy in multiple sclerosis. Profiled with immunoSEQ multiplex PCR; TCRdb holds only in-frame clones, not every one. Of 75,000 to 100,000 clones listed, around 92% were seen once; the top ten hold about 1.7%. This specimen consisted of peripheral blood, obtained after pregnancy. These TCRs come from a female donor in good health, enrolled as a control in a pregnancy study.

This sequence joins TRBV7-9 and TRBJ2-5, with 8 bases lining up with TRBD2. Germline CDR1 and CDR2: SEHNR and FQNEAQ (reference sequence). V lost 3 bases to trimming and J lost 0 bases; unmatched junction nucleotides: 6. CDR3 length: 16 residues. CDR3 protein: CASSFPSGRHQETQYF. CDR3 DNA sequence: TGTGCCAGCAGCTTTCCTAGCGGGCGCCACCAAGAGACCCAGTACTTC.

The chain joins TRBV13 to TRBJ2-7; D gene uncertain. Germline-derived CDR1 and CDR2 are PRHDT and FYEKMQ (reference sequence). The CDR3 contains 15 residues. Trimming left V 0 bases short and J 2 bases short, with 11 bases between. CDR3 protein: CASSLGLQVPYEQYF. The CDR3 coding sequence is TGTGCCAGCAGCTTAGGCCTTCAGGTACCCTACGAGCAGTACTTC.

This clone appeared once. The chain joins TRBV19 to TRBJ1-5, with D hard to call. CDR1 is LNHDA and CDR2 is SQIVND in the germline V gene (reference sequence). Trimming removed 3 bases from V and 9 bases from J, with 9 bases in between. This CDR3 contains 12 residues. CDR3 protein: CASSMGERPQHF. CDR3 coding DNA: TGTGCCAGTAGTATGGGAGAAAGGCCCCAGCATTTT.

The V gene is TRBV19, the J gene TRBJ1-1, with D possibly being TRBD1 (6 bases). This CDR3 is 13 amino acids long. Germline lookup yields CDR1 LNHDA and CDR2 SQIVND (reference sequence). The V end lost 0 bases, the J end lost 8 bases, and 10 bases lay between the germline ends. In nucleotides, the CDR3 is TGTGCCAGTAGTATAGATCAGGGACACGAAGCTTTCTTT. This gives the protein CASSIDQGHEAFF.

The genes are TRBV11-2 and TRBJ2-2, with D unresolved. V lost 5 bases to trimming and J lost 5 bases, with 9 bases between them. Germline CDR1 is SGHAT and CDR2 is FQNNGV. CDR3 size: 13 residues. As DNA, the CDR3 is TGTGCCAGCAGCCACGTAGAGACCGGGGAGCTGTTTTTT. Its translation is CASSHVETGELFF.